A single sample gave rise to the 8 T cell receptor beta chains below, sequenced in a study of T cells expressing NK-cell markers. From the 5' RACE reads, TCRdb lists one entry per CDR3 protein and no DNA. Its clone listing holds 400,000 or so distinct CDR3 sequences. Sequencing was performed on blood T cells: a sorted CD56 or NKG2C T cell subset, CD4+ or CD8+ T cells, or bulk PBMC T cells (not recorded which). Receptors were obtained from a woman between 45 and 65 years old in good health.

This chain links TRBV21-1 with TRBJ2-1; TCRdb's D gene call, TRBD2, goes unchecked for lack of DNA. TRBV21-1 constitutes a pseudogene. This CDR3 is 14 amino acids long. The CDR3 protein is CARSKREWYNEQFF.

The chain's CDR3 is CASSLALLSREGLSSYEQYF. The genes are TRBV12-3 or TRBV12-4 and TRBJ2-7; TCRdb gives TRBD2 as the D gene, but with no DNA this cannot be confirmed. This CDR3 comprises 20 residues.

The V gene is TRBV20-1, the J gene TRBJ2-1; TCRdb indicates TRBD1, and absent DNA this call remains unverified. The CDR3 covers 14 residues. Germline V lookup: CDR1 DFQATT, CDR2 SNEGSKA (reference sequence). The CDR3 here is CSARDRGGSNEQFF.

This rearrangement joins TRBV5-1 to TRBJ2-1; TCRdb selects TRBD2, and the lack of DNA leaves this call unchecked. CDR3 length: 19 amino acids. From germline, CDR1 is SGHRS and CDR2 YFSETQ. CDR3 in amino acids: CASSWPPGLAGGSYNEQFF. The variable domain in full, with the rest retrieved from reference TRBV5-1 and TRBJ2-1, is KAGVTQTPRYLIKTRGQQVTLSCSPISGHRSVSWYQQTPGQGLQFLFEYFSETQRNKGNFPGRFSGRQFSNSRSEMNVSTLELGDSALYLCASSWPPGLAGGSYNEQFFGPGTRLTVL.

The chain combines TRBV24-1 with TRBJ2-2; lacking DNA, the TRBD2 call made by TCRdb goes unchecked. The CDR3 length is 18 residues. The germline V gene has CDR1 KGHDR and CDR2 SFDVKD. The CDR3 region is CATSQIRLAGKGTGELFF.

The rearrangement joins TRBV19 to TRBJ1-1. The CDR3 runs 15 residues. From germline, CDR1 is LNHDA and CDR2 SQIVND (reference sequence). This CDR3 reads CASSIPRGGNTEAFF.

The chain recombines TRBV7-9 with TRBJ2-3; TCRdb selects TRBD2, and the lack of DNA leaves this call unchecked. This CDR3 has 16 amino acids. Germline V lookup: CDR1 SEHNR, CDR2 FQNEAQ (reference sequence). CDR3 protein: CASRTGTSGPSDTQYF.

CDR3 sequence: CASSFARGSETQYF. The V gene is TRBV12-3 or TRBV12-4, the J gene TRBJ2-5; lacking DNA, the TRBD1 call made by TCRdb goes unchecked. The CDR3 spans 14 residues.